This entry features one T cell receptor beta chain sequence. Its specificity is unknown. This entry is derived from a study of T cell responses to AZD1222 COVID-19 vaccine. Broader study findings: Dominant CD4 TCR responses targeted spike regions 160-218 and 743-854.

Germline CDR1 and CDR2: SGHRS and YFSETQ. The ends were cut back, 4 bases at V and 3 bases at J, with 13 bases in the middle. The CDR3 has 14 residues. The assay was immunoSEQ multiplex PCR, and TCRdb's table has in-frame clones only and misses some. The sample records about 75,000 clones, 80% to 90% being singletons. The receptor comes from an adult who received the AZD1222 COVID-19 vaccine. Source: peripheral blood, taken 28 days after the second AZD1222 dose. This sequence joins TRBV5-1 and TRBJ1-1; D might be TRBD1 (5 bases). The CDR3 region has the DNA TGCGCCAGCAGCAAAGAAGGGGTGGACACTGAAGCTTTCTTT. Translated, it gives CASSKEGVDTEAFF.